A selection of T cell receptor beta chains follows, all from one sample in a study of T cell changes during pregnancy in multiple sclerosis. The table came from immunoSEQ multiplex PCR; TCRdb's copy has only in-frame clones and leaves some out. The table lists around 110,000 clones, about 89% of them singletons. Sequenced here: peripheral blood, sampled before pregnancy. The receptors derive from a female donor with multiple sclerosis, enrolled in a pregnancy study. CDR3s include the opening cysteine and the closing phenylalanine or tryptophan. The D gene is left open where the match is weak. Only some rows state a clone size, as once, few, many or a class for expanded clones.

J: TRBJ2-7; V: TRBV5-1; size: .; D: TRBD1; DNA: TGCGCCAGCAGCTTGGGGGACAGATTCAGCGAGCAGTACTTC; CDR3: CASSLGDRFSEQYF
J: TRBJ2-7; V: TRBV6-5; size: .; D: TRBD2; DNA: TGTGCCAGCAGCGGACTAGCGCGAAGGGAGCAGTACTTC; CDR3: CASSGLARREQYF
J: TRBJ2-1; V: TRBV4-2; size: .; D: TRBD2; DNA: TGTGCCAGCAGCCAGGAGACTAGCGGAGCCTACAATGAGCAGTTCTTC; CDR3: CASSQETSGAYNEQFF
J: TRBJ2-3; V: TRBV10-1; size: .; D: .; DNA: TGCGCCAGCAGCCACTTAATAAGGGAGATCACGCAGCGTACGCAGTATTTT; CDR3: CASSHLIREITQRTQYF
J: TRBJ2-5; V: TRBV7-2; size: .; D: TRBD2; DNA: TGTGCCAGCAGCTACGGACTAGCGTCACGTGAGACCCAGTACTTC; CDR3: CASSYGLASRETQYF
J: TRBJ2-3; V: TRBV7-2; size: .; D: TRBD2; DNA: TGTGCCAGCAGCTTAGGGGGGGCGGGGGGACCCACAGATACGCAGTATTTT; CDR3: CASSLGGAGGPTDTQYF
J: TRBJ2-3; V: TRBV7-3; size: .; D: TRBD2; DNA: TGTGCCAGCAGCAACCTAGCGGGGGTCTCAGATACGCAGTATTTT; CDR3: CASSNLAGVSDTQYF
J: TRBJ1-2; V: TRBV10-1; size: few; D: .; DNA: TGCGCCAGCAGTGAGACTTTTGGCTACACCTTC; CDR3: CASSETFGYTF
J: TRBJ2-3; V: TRBV6-6; size: .; D: TRBD1; DNA: TGTGCCAGCAGTTACACGACAGGGGGCGGCACAGATACGCAGTATTTT; CDR3: CASSYTTGGGTDTQYF
J: TRBJ1-5; V: TRBV11-3; size: few; D: .; DNA: TGTGCCAGCAGCCCGCAGGGAAACAACAGGAAGGATCAGCCCCAGCATTTT; CDR3: CASSPQGNNRKDQPQHF
J: TRBJ1-2; V: TRBV19; size: .; D: .; DNA: TGTGCCAGTAGTATAGGAGAGTATGGCTACACCTTC; CDR3: CASSIGEYGYTF
J: TRBJ2-1; V: TRBV5-1; size: .; D: .; DNA: TGCGCCAGCAGCTTACAGGGGACTTCCTACAATGAGCAGTTCTTC; CDR3: CASSLQGTSYNEQFF
J: TRBJ2-2; V: TRBV11-2; size: .; D: TRBD2; DNA: TGTGCCAGCAGCAAAAGGACACTAGCGACGAACACCGGGGAGCTGTTTTTT; CDR3: CASSKRTLATNTGELFF